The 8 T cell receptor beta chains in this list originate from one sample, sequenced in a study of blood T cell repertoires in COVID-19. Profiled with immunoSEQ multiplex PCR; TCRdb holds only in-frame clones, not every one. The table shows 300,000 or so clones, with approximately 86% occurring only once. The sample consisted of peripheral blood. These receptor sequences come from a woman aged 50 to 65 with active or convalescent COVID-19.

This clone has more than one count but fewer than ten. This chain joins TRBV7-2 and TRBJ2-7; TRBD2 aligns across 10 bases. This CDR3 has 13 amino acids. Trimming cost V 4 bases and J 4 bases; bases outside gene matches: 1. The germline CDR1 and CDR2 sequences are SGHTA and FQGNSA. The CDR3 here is CASSSTSGYEQYF. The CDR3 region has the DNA TGTGCCAGCAGCTCGACTAGCGGGTACGAGCAGTACTTC.

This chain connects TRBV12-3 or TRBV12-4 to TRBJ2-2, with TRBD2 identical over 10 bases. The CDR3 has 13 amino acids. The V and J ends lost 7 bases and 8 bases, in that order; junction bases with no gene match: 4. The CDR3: CASKLAGWGELFF. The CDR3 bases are TGTGCCAGCAAACTAGCGGGGTGGGGGGAGCTGTTTTTT.

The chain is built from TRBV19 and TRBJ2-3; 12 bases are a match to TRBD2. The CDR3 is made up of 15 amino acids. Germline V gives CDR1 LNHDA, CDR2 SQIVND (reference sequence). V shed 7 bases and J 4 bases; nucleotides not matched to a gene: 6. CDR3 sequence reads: CASTTSGSLADTQYF. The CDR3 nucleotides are TGTGCCAGTACGACTAGCGGGAGCTTAGCAGATACGCAGTATTTT. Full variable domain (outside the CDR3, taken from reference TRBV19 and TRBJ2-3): DGGITQSPKYLFRKEGQNVTLSCEQNLNHDAMYWYRQDPGQGLRLIYYSQIVNDFQKGDIAEGYSVSREKKESFPLTVTSAQKNPTAFYLCASTTSGSLADTQYFGPGTRLTVL.

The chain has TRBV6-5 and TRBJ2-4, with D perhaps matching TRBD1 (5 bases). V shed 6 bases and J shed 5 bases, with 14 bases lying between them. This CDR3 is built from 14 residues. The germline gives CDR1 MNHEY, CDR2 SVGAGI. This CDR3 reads CASRPWGSQNIQYF. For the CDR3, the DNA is TGTGCCAGCAGACCGTGGGGCTCCCAAAACATTCAGTACTTC.

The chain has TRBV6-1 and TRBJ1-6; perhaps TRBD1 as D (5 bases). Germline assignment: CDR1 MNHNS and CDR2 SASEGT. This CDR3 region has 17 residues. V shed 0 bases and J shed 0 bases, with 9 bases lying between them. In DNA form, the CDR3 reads TGTGCCAGCAGTGAAGCGGGGGGGGGCTCCTATAATTCACCCCTCCACTTT. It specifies CASSEAGGGSYNSPLHF.

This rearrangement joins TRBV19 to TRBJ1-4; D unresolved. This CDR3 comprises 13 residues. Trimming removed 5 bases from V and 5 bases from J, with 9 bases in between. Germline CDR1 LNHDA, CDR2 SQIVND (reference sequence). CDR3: CASSVARNEKLFF. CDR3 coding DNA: TGTGCCAGTAGTGTCGCCAGGAATGAAAAACTGTTTTTT.

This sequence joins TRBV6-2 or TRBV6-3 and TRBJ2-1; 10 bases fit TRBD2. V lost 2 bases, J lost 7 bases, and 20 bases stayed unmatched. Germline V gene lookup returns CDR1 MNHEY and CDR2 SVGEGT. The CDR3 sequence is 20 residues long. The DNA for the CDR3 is TGTGCCAGCAGTTACCCGCGCTCCCTTAGCGGGAGGTTTGAAGGGAATGAGCAGTTCTTC. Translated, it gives CASSYPRSLSGRFEGNEQFF.

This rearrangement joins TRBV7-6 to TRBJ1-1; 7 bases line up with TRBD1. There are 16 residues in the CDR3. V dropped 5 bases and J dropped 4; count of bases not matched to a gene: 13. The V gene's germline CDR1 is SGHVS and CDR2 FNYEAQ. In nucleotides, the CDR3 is TGTGCCAGCAGCCCTACCCTAGTCAGGGGGAGCACTGAAGCTTTCTTT. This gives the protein CASSPTLVRGSTEAFF.